The present T cell receptor beta chain was sequenced within a study of human T cells and chemical hapten exposure. Time point in this sample: patch test 1, 2 weeks after DPC sensitization. Treatment given: therapeutic diphenylcyclopropenone sensitization with weekly scalp DPC. The CDR3 runs 15 residues. V lost 4 bases and J lost 5; bases outside the gene matches: 7. Germline V gives CDR1 LGHNA, CDR2 YNFKEQ. This clonotype has only a few counts. TCRdb fed the RACE reads into MiXCR, producing one record per CDR3 protein. The table lists some 400,000 distinct CDR3 sequences, 4% to 5.5% of them singletons.

The TCR sequence derives from a woman aged 50 to 60 with alopecia areata. Some clones in this sample may be carry-over from other donors' samples. Material: whole blood, obtained in connection with sensitization to the hapten diphenylcyclopropenone (DPC). The rearrangement joins TRBV4-2 to TRBJ2-5, with 10 bases matching TRBD2. The CDR3 nucleotides read TGTGCCAGCAGCCCCACCGGGACTAGCGCCGAGACCCAGTACTTC. Its protein is CASSPTGTSAETQYF.